The 16 T cell receptor beta chains reported below all come from one sample, sequenced in a study of T cell repertoires in cytomegalovirus infection. TCRdb itself ran the reads through MiXCR, one entry per CDR3 protein. The profile shows 300,000 or so distinct CDR3 sequences, roughly 25% of them singletons. Input material: PBMCs. These receptor sequences come from a human donor in good health (CMV status not recorded). Some clones in this sample may be carry-over from other donors' samples.

This clonotype was seen repeatedly, ten times or more. V is TRBV7-2 and J is TRBJ2-7; 7 nucleotides match TRBD1. V gave up 3 bases and J gave up 1 base; unmatched junction bases: 3. Germline assignment: CDR1 SGHTA and CDR2 FQGNSA. The CDR3 sequence is 14 residues long. CDR3 DNA: TGTGCCAGCAGCTTTAGGGGGCTGTCCTACGAGCAGTACTTC. Protein sequence: CASSFRGLSYEQYF.

In its sample, this clonotype was seen many times. The chain recombines TRBV7-9 with TRBJ2-7, with 13 bases identical to TRBD2. V shed 4 bases, J shed 0 bases, and the junction held 12 bases outside the gene matches. Germline loops: CDR1 SEHNR, CDR2 FQNEAQ (reference sequence). This CDR3 has 19 residues. Here the CDR3 reads CASSSRLAGGKSSSYEQYF. In DNA form, the CDR3 reads TGTGCCAGCAGCTCACGACTAGCGGGAGGTAAATCGTCCTCCTACGAGCAGTACTTC.

This clonotype was picked up many times. This sequence joins TRBV7-2 and TRBJ2-2; TRBD2 is a possible D gene (5 bases). Germline V lookup: CDR1 SGHTA, CDR2 FQGNSA. The length of the CDR3 is 15 residues. V was trimmed by 10 bases and J by 6 bases, leaving 21 bases between them. The CDR3 DNA reads as TGTGCCACCGGCAGGAGGCGGATAGGCCCCGGGGAGCTGTTTTTT. Translated: CATGRRRIGPGELFF.

This clonotype was seen repeatedly, ten times or more. The genes are TRBV7-2 and TRBJ1-5, with 7 bases lining up with TRBD1. The V segment lost 5 bases and the J segment 6 bases; nucleotides outside the gene matches: 13. Germline V gene lookup returns CDR1 SGHTA and CDR2 FQGNSA. CDR3 size: 16 residues. CDR3 in amino acids: CASSPRGVGVSQPQHF. The CDR3 DNA is TGTGCCAGCAGCCCCAGGGGGGTGGGGGTCTCTCAGCCCCAGCATTTT.

This clonotype was found many times. The chain carries TRBV18 and TRBJ2-5; D remains ambiguous. V lost 6 bases to trimming and J lost 2 bases, with 10 bases between them. Germline V lookup: CDR1 KGHSH, CDR2 LQKENI. The CDR3 extends over 13 amino acids. CDR3 amino acids: CASSQDLQETQYF. In DNA form, the CDR3 reads TGTGCCAGCTCCCAAGACTTACAAGAGACCCAGTACTTC.

The chain is built from TRBV6-2 or TRBV6-3 and TRBJ2-2; TRBD1 matches at 9 bases. The V and J ends lost 11 bases and 2 bases, in that order; junction bases with no gene match: 6. Germline V lookup: CDR1 MNHEY, CDR2 SVGEGT. This CDR3 contains 14 residues. CDR3 nucleotides: TGTGCCGGGGGACAGGGCCCCAACACCGGGGAGCTGTTTTTT. Protein sequence: CAGGQGPNTGELFF.

In regard to this clonotype: Mismatch with germline at one junction end may stem from a read error. The rearrangement links TRBV28 to TRBJ2-1, with D maybe TRBD2 (5 bases). There are 15 residues in the CDR3. Germline CDR1 reads MDHEN; CDR2 reads SYDVKM. CDR3 sequence: CASIYEGSSGNEQLF. CDR3 coding DNA: TGTGCCAGCATCTATGAGGGTTCCTCAGGCAATGAGCAGTTATTC.

This chain connects TRBV11-3 to TRBJ2-6; 8 bases agree with TRBD2. Germline CDR1 and CDR2: SGHNT and YENEEA. With V trimmed by 5 bases and J by 1 base, 4 bases remained unmatched. CDR3 length equals 16 residues. CDR3 sequence: CASSNPGGSGANVLTF. CDR3 coding DNA: TGTGCCAGCAGCAACCCGGGAGGGTCTGGGGCCAACGTCCTGACTTTC.

V is TRBV18 and J is TRBJ2-7; D gene uncertain. CDR1 and CDR2 (germline): KGHSH, LQKENI. This CDR3 comprises 13 residues. The V and J ends lost 3 bases and 3 bases respectively, with 9 bases between them. The CDR3 DNA reads as TGTGCCAGCTCACCGGGTAGTTTCTACGAGCAGTACTTC. Translated, it gives CASSPGSFYEQYF.

The chain uses TRBV29-1 and TRBJ1-1, with D tentatively TRBD1 (5 bases). V lost 8 bases, J lost 5 bases, and 18 bases lay in between. CDR3 size: 13 residues. CDR1 and CDR2 (germline): SQVTM, ANQGSEA. CDR3 loop: CSLRVQGRTEAFF. DNA of the CDR3: TGCAGCCTCAGAGTCCAGGGACGAACTGAAGCTTTCTTT.

The chain has TRBV6-5 and TRBJ2-7; the D gene could be TRBD1 or TRBD2 (7 bases each). V lost 6 bases and J lost 6, with 21 bases in between. This CDR3 is built from 15 residues. The germline V gene has CDR1 MNHEY and CDR2 SVGAGI. The DNA for the CDR3 is TGTGCCAGCAGATTAGGCGCAGGGGGGGGATCCGAGCAGTACTTC. Its protein product is CASRLGAGGGSEQYF.

The table lists this clonotype with a few counts. This chain links TRBV7-4 with TRBJ1-5; 10 bases agree with TRBD1. V trimming: 5 bases; J trimming: 6 bases; junction bases outside the gene matches: 7. The CDR3 consists of 15 residues. Germline CDR1 SGHVT, CDR2 SQSDAQ. The CDR3 DNA sequence: TGTGCCAGCAGCCCGGGACAGGGGATCGGTCAGCCCCAGCATTTT. It yields the protein CASSPGQGIGQPQHF.

The CDR3 here is CASSQYGTRNNEQFF. The CDR3 DNA reads TGTGCCAGCAGCCAGTACGGGACTAGGAACAATGAGCAGTTCTTC. The chain joins TRBV2 to TRBJ2-1; 8 bases fit TRBD2. J gave up 5 bases and V 6 bases, and 9 bases lay outside the gene matches. Germline loops: CDR1 SNHLY, CDR2 FYNNEI. The CDR3 has 15 residues.

This clonotype was found once. This chain uses TRBV7-2 with TRBJ2-3; the D gene is possibly TRBD2 (6 bases). The CDR3 has 14 amino acids. Germline V lookup: CDR1 SGHTA, CDR2 FQGNSA. V lost 3 bases and J 6 bases, leaving 13 bases between the germline ends. The CDR3 coding sequence is TGTGCCAGCAGCTTGGTGACTAGTCGCGATACGCAGTATTTT. It specifies CASSLVTSRDTQYF.

This chain uses TRBV12-3 or TRBV12-4 with TRBJ2-2; 8 bases are shared with TRBD2. V dropped 3 bases and J dropped 3; count of bases not matched to a gene: 3. The CDR3 consists of 15 residues. The DNA of the CDR3 is TGTGCCAGCAGTTTGACGGGAGGGTACACCGGGGAGCTGTTTTTT. It translates to CASSLTGGYTGELFF.

In nucleotides, the CDR3 is TGTGCCAGCAGCCGGAAAGCGGGGAGCTCCTACAATGAGCAGTTCTTC. Amino acid sequence: CASSRKAGSSYNEQFF. The chain carries TRBV11-3 and TRBJ2-1; 7 bases are shared with TRBD2. There are 16 residues in the CDR3. V lost 5 bases, J lost 0 bases, and 7 bases stayed unmatched. In germline, CDR1 is SGHNT, CDR2 YENEEA.